These T cell receptor beta chains were read from a single sample in a study of shared clonotypes between healthy human individuals. Assay: immunoSEQ multiplex PCR; the TCRdb copy retains only in-frame clones and omits some. The table lists around 2.5 million clones, 93% of them singletons. Sequenced material: naive CD4+ T cells from PBMCs. The source is a man aged 18 to 29 in good health. Some clones in this sample may be carry-over from other donors' samples. CDR3s include the opening cysteine and the closing phenylalanine or tryptophan. D genes are given only for firm matches. Size is omitted from some rows. Given values are once, few, many or a class for expanded clones.

.,TRBJ2-3,TRBV6-5,.,TGTGCCAGCAGCCTTCGGGATACGCAGTATTTT,CASSLRDTQYF
.,TRBJ2-3,TRBV29-1,.,TGCAGCGTTGGTGGGACCAGGGGACGGAGCACAGATACGCAGTATTTT,CSVGGTRGRSTDTQYF
.,TRBJ1-3,TRBV5-1,.,TGCGCCAGCAGCTTAACAGGCTCTGGAAACACCATATATTTT,CASSLTGSGNTIYF
.,TRBJ2-5,TRBV7-3,.,TGTGCCAGCAGCCGGGGGCTAGGATCCCAAGAGACCCAGTACTTC,CASSRGLGSQETQYF
.,TRBJ2-2,TRBV5-1,.,TGCGCCAGCGCCCGACAGTACACCGGGGAGCTGTTTTTT,CASARQYTGELFF
.,TRBJ1-4,TRBV27,TRBD1,TGTGCCAGCAGTTCAACCCGGGACAGGAATGAAAAACTGTTTTTT,CASSSTRDRNEKLFF
.,TRBJ1-2,TRBV27,TRBD1,TGTTTGGGACAGGGGGCGCGGGGCTACACCTTC,CLGQGARGYTF
once,TRBJ2-7,TRBV11-2,.,TGTGCCAGCAGCTTAGTTGGGAGATCCTACGAGCAGTACTTC,CASSLVGRSYEQYF
.,TRBJ1-5,TRBV19,.,TGTGCCAGTAGCATCCGCGCGGTTGGGGGGCCCCAGCATTTT,CASSIRAVGGPQHF
.,TRBJ2-5,TRBV5-1,.,TGCGCCAGCAGCCTCGTCAACGCCGGGGAGACCCAGTACTTC,CASSLVNAGETQYF
.,TRBJ1-1,TRBV19,.,TGTGCCAGTATCACGGGCCGGCAGGGGAACACTGAAGCTTTCTTT,CASITGRQGNTEAFF
.,TRBJ2-7,TRBV27,TRBD1,TGTGCCAGCAGTTTATACGACAGGGTTGGACCCTACGAGCAGTACTTC,CASSLYDRVGPYEQYF
.,TRBJ2-5,TRBV27,.,TGTGCCAGCGGGCCTAGACGCGTCCAAGAGACCCAGTACTTC,CASGPRRVQETQYF
.,TRBJ2-1,TRBV19,TRBD2,TGTGCCAGTAGTACCCTCCAGCTAGCGGGATGGGGCTCTCGGGATGAGCAGTTCTTC,CASSTLQLAGWGSRDEQFF
.,TRBJ1-1,TRBV5-1,TRBD1,TGCGCCAGCAGCTTGGTAGGGACAGGGAACACTGAAGCTTTCTTT,CASSLVGTGNTEAFF
.,TRBJ1-3,TRBV7-2,.,TGTGCCAGCAGCCTATTGGGGATATACGGAAACACCATATATTTT,CASSLLGIYGNTIYF
.,TRBJ2-1,TRBV30,.,TGTGCCTGGAGTCAGTACAATGAGCAGTTCTTC,CAWSQYNEQFF
.,TRBJ2-2,TRBV28,.,TGTGCCAGCAAGGGACAAGGGACCGGGGAGCTGTTTTTT,CASKGQGTGELFF
.,TRBJ1-1,TRBV11-3,.,TGTGCCAGCAGCTTAAGTGTCTGGGGCGTGACTGAAGCTTTCTTT,CASSLSVWGVTEAFF
.,TRBJ1-1,TRBV10-3,TRBD1,TGTGCCATCGGCTCAGGGGGGCTGGGAACTGAAGCTTTCTTT,CAIGSGGLGTEAFF
.,TRBJ2-1,TRBV2,TRBD2,TGTGCCAGCAGTCCCCCCGGACTAGCGGGAGAGAATGAGCAGTTCTTC,CASSPPGLAGENEQFF
.,TRBJ2-7,TRBV5-1,.,TGCGCCAGCAGCTTGGCACTCGCACACGAGCAGTACTTC,CASSLALAHEQYF
.,TRBJ2-3,TRBV29-1,TRBD2,TGCAGCGGAGAACGGACTAGCGGAGATACGCAGTATTTT,CSGERTSGDTQYF
.,TRBJ2-7,TRBV7-6,.,TGTGCCAGCAGCTCTCGAGGAAGAGGCGAGCAGTACTTC,CASSSRGRGEQYF
.,TRBJ2-1,TRBV29-1,TRBD2,TGCAGCTCCACTAGCGGGAGCTACAATGAGCAGTTCTTC,CSSTSGSYNEQFF
.,TRBJ1-3,TRBV7-9,.,TGTGCCAGCAGGTTACCCTTGACGGGGGGAAAAGGAAACACCATATATTTT,CASRLPLTGGKGNTIYF
.,TRBJ2-3,TRBV4-2,TRBD2,TGTGCCAGCAGCCAAGAGTCTCGGGGGGGCGCAGATACGCAGTATTTT,CASSQESRGGADTQYF
.,TRBJ1-2,TRBV28,.,TGTGCCAGCAGGTCGGGGGGGAGGTATGGCTACACCTTC,CASRSGGRYGYTF
.,TRBJ2-1,TRBV6-6,.,TGTGCCAGCAGTTACACAACCAGGGAGCAGTTCTTC,CASSYTTREQFF
.,TRBJ2-1,TRBV4-2,TRBD1,TGTGCCAGCAGCCAGACCGGGACAGGGGGGGATGAGCAGTTCTTC,CASSQTGTGGDEQFF
.,TRBJ1-5,TRBV5-1,.,TGCGCCAGCAGCTTGGGTCTGAACTCGAATCAGCCCCAGCATTTT,CASSLGLNSNQPQHF
.,TRBJ2-1,TRBV27,.,TGTGCCAGCAGTTTATATCAGTTTGGCTCCTACAATGAGCAGTTCTTC,CASSLYQFGSYNEQFF
.,TRBJ1-2,TRBV7-9,.,TGTGCCAGCAGCTTAGTTCAGTATGGCTACACCTTC,CASSLVQYGYTF
.,TRBJ2-1,TRBV11-2,.,TGTGCCAGCAGCTTATATTTCAGGGACTCCTACAATGAGCAGTTCTTC,CASSLYFRDSYNEQFF
.,TRBJ2-5,TRBV18,.,TGTGCCAGCTCACCCATGGCAGGGCCCCAAGAGACCCAGTACTTC,CASSPMAGPQETQYF
few,TRBJ1-2,TRBV19,.,TGTGCCAGTAGTGTTGGGATTTCCCTTAACTATGGCTACACCTTC,CASSVGISLNYGYTF
.,TRBJ1-3,TRBV25-1,TRBD1,TGTGCCAGCAGTGAATACCAGGGGGCAAGATCTGGAAACACCATATATTTT,CASSEYQGARSGNTIYF
.,TRBJ2-5,TRBV5-1,TRBD1,TGCGCCAGCAGCTTGGCCGGACAGGAAGAGACCCAGTACTTC,CASSLAGQEETQYF
.,TRBJ2-3,TRBV5-1,TRBD2,TGCGCCAGCAGCTTTTTAGCGGGGGGGGCAGATACGCAGTATTTT,CASSFLAGGADTQYF
.,TRBJ2-1,TRBV4-3,.,TGCGCCAGCAGCCAACCAACCCAGCAGGGAGAGCAGTTCTTC,CASSQPTQQGEQFF
.,TRBJ2-3,TRBV6-6,TRBD2,TGTGCCAGCAGCCTCGGGAGGCGCACAGATACGCAGTATTTT,CASSLGRRTDTQYF
once,TRBJ1-1,TRBV19,.,TGTGCCAGTAGTAAGAGGAATGTTGCTCAGTCGAACACTGAAGCTTTCTTT,CASSKRNVAQSNTEAFF